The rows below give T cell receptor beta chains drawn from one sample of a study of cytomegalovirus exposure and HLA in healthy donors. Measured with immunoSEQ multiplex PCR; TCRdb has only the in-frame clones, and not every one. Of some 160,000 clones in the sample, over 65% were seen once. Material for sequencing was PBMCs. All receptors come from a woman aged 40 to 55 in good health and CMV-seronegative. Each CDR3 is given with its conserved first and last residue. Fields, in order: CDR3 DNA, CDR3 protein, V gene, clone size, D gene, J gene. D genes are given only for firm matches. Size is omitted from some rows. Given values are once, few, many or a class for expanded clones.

TGCAGCGTGGCGGGAGTTAACACTGAAGCTTTCTTT	CSVAGVNTEAFF	TRBV29-1	.	.	TRBJ1-1
TGTGCCAGCAGGCTTGGGGGGAGTGGTAATTCACCCCTCCACTTT	CASRLGGSGNSPLHF	TRBV6-5	.	.	TRBJ1-6
TGTGCCAGTAGTTTCCGGGCCCGGGGCTACGAGCAGTACTTC	CASSFRARGYEQYF	TRBV19	.	.	TRBJ2-7
TGTGCCAGCAGCCCCGCCGTGGCAGGGGGCACTGAAGCTTTCTTT	CASSPAVAGGTEAFF	TRBV11-2	.	TRBD1	TRBJ1-1
TGTGCCAGCAGACTTCCGGGACAGGGGCATGAAAAACTGTTTTTT	CASRLPGQGHEKLFF	TRBV2	.	TRBD1	TRBJ1-4
TGTGCCAGCAGCCATCACCAGGGGGTCACTGAAGCTTTCTTT	CASSHHQGVTEAFF	TRBV14	.	TRBD1	TRBJ1-1
TGTGCCAGCAGCTTCCGGGCGGGGGTTGGCGGGGAGCTGTTTTTT	CASSFRAGVGGELFF	TRBV7-2	.	TRBD2	TRBJ2-2
TGTGCCAGCAGCTTAGTTTCCATTGAAGCTTTCTTT	CASSLVSIEAFF	TRBV7-3	.	.	TRBJ1-1
TGTGCCAGCAGTTACAACCCAGAAAATTCACCCCTCCACTTT	CASSYNPENSPLHF	TRBV6-5	many	.	TRBJ1-6
TGTGCCAGCAGCCTCGACAGGGTTGCCTACGAGCAGTACTTC	CASSLDRVAYEQYF	TRBV7-3	.	TRBD1	TRBJ2-7
TGTGCCAGCAGCGCGGGGACAGGGTTCAACTCCTACGAGCAGTACTTC	CASSAGTGFNSYEQYF	TRBV9	.	TRBD1	TRBJ2-7
TGTGCCAGCAGCGTAGCCGGGACAGCCTACCAAGAGACCCAGTACTTC	CASSVAGTAYQETQYF	TRBV9	once	TRBD1	TRBJ2-5
TGCAGCGTTGAACGAGACAGGGGCTACGAGCAGTACTTC	CSVERDRGYEQYF	TRBV29-1	.	TRBD1	TRBJ2-7
TGTGCCAGCAGGTCCGGGAATACGCAGTATTTT	CASRSGNTQYF	TRBV2	.	.	TRBJ2-3
TGTGCCTCGTTCGGGACAGGGCGGGACGGCTACACCTTC	CASFGTGRDGYTF	TRBV28	.	TRBD1	TRBJ1-2
TGTGCCAGCTACGGTGGAGGGCTTAGTAATCGGCCCGGGGAGCTGTTTTTT	CASYGGGLSNRPGELFF	TRBV5-6	.	.	TRBJ2-2
TGTGCCAGTAGTATAAGAACTGCCTATAGCACAGATACGCAGTATTTT	CASSIRTAYSTDTQYF	TRBV19	few	.	TRBJ2-3
TGTGCCAGCAGCCCCAGGGGTTTTAGCAGCACAGATACGCAGTATTTT	CASSPRGFSSTDTQYF	TRBV9	.	.	TRBJ2-3
TGTGCCAGCAGCTCGGGACAGGCTGGTGAAAAACTGTTTTTT	CASSSGQAGEKLFF	TRBV6-1	.	TRBD1	TRBJ1-4
TGTGCCAGTAGCTCCTCCGGACGAAGTACAAGACGAAGAGGGAACTATGGCTACACCTTC	CASSSSGRSTRRRGNYGYTF	TRBV19	.	.	TRBJ1-2
TGCGCCAGCAGCTTGGTTCGCAGCACCGGGGAGCTGTTTTTT	CASSLVRSTGELFF	TRBV5-1	.	.	TRBJ2-2
TGTGCCATCTTCGACAGGATGGCTGCCGAGCAGTACTTC	CAIFDRMAAEQYF	TRBV28	.	.	TRBJ2-7
TGCGCCAGCAGCCAACCAGACAGGGGGGTCACTGAAGCTTTCTTT	CASSQPDRGVTEAFF	TRBV4-1	.	TRBD1	TRBJ1-1
TGCGCCAGCAGCTCGCCTAGCGGGTATGGCGACCAGCAGTTCTTC	CASSSPSGYGDQQFF	TRBV5-1	.	TRBD2	TRBJ2-1
TGTGCCAGCAGCGTAGCTCCAGGGGCGACCTACGAGCAGTACTTC	CASSVAPGATYEQYF	TRBV9	few	.	TRBJ2-7
TGCGCCAGCAGCTTGGGGACAAAATATAATTCACCCCTCCACTTT	CASSLGTKYNSPLHF	TRBV5-1	.	.	TRBJ1-6
TGTGCCAGCTTTCGTTCTTCTGGGGCCAACGTCCTGACTTTC	CASFRSSGANVLTF	TRBV28	few	.	TRBJ2-6
TGTGCCACCAGCAGAGATAACAGTCACAACAATGAGCAGTTCTTC	CATSRDNSHNNEQFF	TRBV15	.	.	TRBJ2-1
TGTGCCAGCAGGGCTGGGACAGCAACTAATGAAAAACTGTTTTTT	CASRAGTATNEKLFF	TRBV7-9	.	TRBD1	TRBJ1-4
TGTGCCAGCAGTAAACTGACAGGGGATGGAGGAGCTTTCTTT	CASSKLTGDGGAFF	TRBV2	.	TRBD1	TRBJ1-1
TGTGCCAGCACGTGGCGGAGAGGGAACATCTATGGCTACACCTTC	CASTWRRGNIYGYTF	TRBV6-5	.	.	TRBJ1-2
TGTGCCAGCAGCCAAACAGTTGAGGCAGGGAAGAACTATGGCTACACCTTC	CASSQTVEAGKNYGYTF	TRBV4-2	.	.	TRBJ1-2
TGTGCCAGCAGCTCGGACTGGCAAGAGACCCAGTACTTC	CASSSDWQETQYF	TRBV7-9	.	.	TRBJ2-5
TGTGCCAGCAGTGTGGGTAGAGCGGGTGGCTACACCTTC	CASSVGRAGGYTF	TRBV2	.	.	TRBJ1-2
TGTGCCATCAGTGACTCCCGGCGGGGGGGCACAGATACGCAGTATTTT	CAISDSRRGGTDTQYF	TRBV10-3	.	TRBD2	TRBJ2-3
TGCAGCGTTGAGTCCGCAGGGAACTATGGCTACACCTTC	CSVESAGNYGYTF	TRBV29-1	.	.	TRBJ1-2
TGTGCCAGCAGTGTATCGGGGGGGGCGTACAATGAGCAGTTCTTC	CASSVSGGAYNEQFF	TRBV2	.	TRBD2	TRBJ2-1
TGCGCCAGCAGTGAGTCCGGTCGGGGAACAGATACGCAGTATTTT	CASSESGRGTDTQYF	TRBV10-1	.	.	TRBJ2-3
TGTGCCAGCAGCCCGCGACAGGGACCCTCTGGAAACACCATATATTTT	CASSPRQGPSGNTIYF	TRBV4-2	few	TRBD1	TRBJ1-3
TGTGCCAGCAGCCTTACAGAGTTCGGGGAGCTGTTTTTT	CASSLTEFGELFF	TRBV14	once	.	TRBJ2-2
TGTGCCAGCATTTGGGACAGGGGAGGTCCCTACGAGCAGTACTTC	CASIWDRGGPYEQYF	TRBV6-5	.	TRBD1	TRBJ2-7
TGTGCCAGCAGTTTATCGTTGGACTCTACAGATACGCAGTATTTT	CASSLSLDSTDTQYF	TRBV27	once	.	TRBJ2-3
TGTGCCAGCAGCTTAGGTAGCGGACCCTACGAGCAGTACTTC	CASSLGSGPYEQYF	TRBV7-6	.	.	TRBJ2-7
TGCGCCAGCAGCTTAGCGTCGTTGGCTGAAGCTTTCTTT	CASSLASLAEAFF	TRBV5-1	.	.	TRBJ1-1